The following is a TCR beta chain sequence with its context. Its target is unknown. The J segment lost 7 bases and the V segment lost 4 bases, leaving 6 bases of the junction unmatched. The germline CDR1 and CDR2 sequences are SGHDT and YYEEEE. This CDR3 is built from 15 residues. The data belong to a study of shared clonotypes between healthy human individuals. Study at large: There were three CD4 naive, three CD4 memory, two CD8 naive and one CD8 memory plates per donor.

Assay used: immunoSEQ multiplex PCR; TCRdb lists only in-frame clones, some missing. Among 2 million to 2.5 million clones listed, approximately 93% were seen once. Findings and caveats of the study: Approximately 5.1% was the fraction of naive CD4 clonotypes found shared across a handful of donors.

V usage is TRBV5-6 and J usage is TRBJ2-1, with 12 bases fitting TRBD2. The receptor was derived from a man younger than 35 in good health. Some clones in this sample may be carry-over from other donors' samples. Specimen: naive CD4+ T cells from PBMCs. Subset defined: CD45RA+ positively selected. The CDR3 spells CASSLTSGSSNEQFF. The CDR3 coding sequence is TGTGCCAGCAGCCTGACTAGCGGGAGTTCGAATGAGCAGTTCTTC. The full variable domain, rest sourced from reference TRBV5-6 and TRBJ2-1, is DAGVTQSPTHLIKTRGQQVTLRCSPKSGHDTVSWYQQALGQGPQFIFQYYEEEERQRGNFPDRFSGHQFPNYSSELNVNALLLGDSALYLCASSLTSGSSNEQFFGPGTRLTVL.